This T cell receptor beta chain was recovered during a study of cytomegalovirus exposure and HLA in healthy donors. Study-wide findings and caveats: An analysis that was carried out later associated 16,951 TCR beta sequences with HLA alleles at 0.05 false discovery rate. TCR beta chains numbering 164 were designated cytomegalovirus-associated.

Notes on this clone: Its antigen is currently unknown.

PCR amplification relied on 60 Vbeta primers (plus 13 Jbeta primers). Clones were read by immunoSEQ multiplex PCR, and TCRdb kept only the in-frame ones, dropping some. The sample shows about 92,000 clones, just under 70% of them seen only once. The germline V gene encodes CDR1 MNHNS and CDR2 SASEGT. Trimming cost V 6 bases and J 7 bases, with 10 bases left between them. The CDR3 is 12 residues long. Nominal health characterized the donors when sampled, though unrecorded immune exposures were likely. This TCR derives from a man aged 45 to 65 in good health and CMV-seronegative. The material sequenced was PBMCs. The rearrangement links TRBV6-1 to TRBJ1-5; D is unclear. This CDR3 reads CASRGSGQPQHF. CDR3 nucleotide sequence: TGTGCCAGCAGAGGCAGCGGCCAGCCCCAGCATTTT.